These T cell receptor beta chains were read from a single sample in a study of control samples from healthy donors and cancer patients. Generated by immunoSEQ multiplex PCR, the TCRdb table keeps only in-frame clones and is missing some. The table shows fewer than 200,000 clones, with approximately 92% occurring only once. Sequencing was performed on blood. All receptors derive from a woman aged 55-75 years in good health. The CDR3 runs from the conserved cysteine through the conserved F or W. D genes are given only for firm matches. Clone size is not always given. Where it is, it says once, few, many or a class for expanded clones.

V gene: TRBV6-2/TRBV6-3
J gene: TRBJ2-7
D gene: TRBD1
clone size: .
CDR3 DNA: TGTGCCAGCAGTTGGACAGGGGACGCCCTTGAGGCTGACGAGCAGTACTTC
CDR3 protein: CASSWTGDALEADEQYF

V gene: TRBV12-3/TRBV12-4
J gene: TRBJ2-7
D gene: TRBD1
clone size: .
CDR3 DNA: TGTGCCAGCAGCCCGCACACAGGGGTCGAGCAGTACTTC
CDR3 protein: CASSPHTGVEQYF

V gene: TRBV4-3
J gene: TRBJ2-3
D gene: .
clone size: .
CDR3 DNA: TGCGCCAGCACGAACGGGGGACCGGGGAGCGCAGATACGCAGTATTTT
CDR3 protein: CASTNGGPGSADTQYF

V gene: TRBV5-1
J gene: TRBJ1-1
D gene: .
clone size: .
CDR3 DNA: TGCGCCAGCAGCCCGCAGAGTTCGAACACTGAAGCTTTCTTT
CDR3 protein: CASSPQSSNTEAFF

V gene: TRBV6-2/TRBV6-3
J gene: TRBJ1-6
D gene: .
clone size: .
CDR3 DNA: TGTGCCAGCAGTTACCCCCTTCGATACGCCTATAATTCACCCCTCCACTTT
CDR3 protein: CASSYPLRYAYNSPLHF

V gene: TRBV5-8
J gene: TRBJ2-1
D gene: .
clone size: .
CDR3 DNA: TGTGCCAGCAGCTTGATCCTTCGGGGTGAGCAGTTCTTC
CDR3 protein: CASSLILRGEQFF

V gene: TRBV14
J gene: TRBJ1-6
D gene: TRBD1
clone size: once
CDR3 DNA: TGTGCCAGCAGCCCATCCGGGACAGGGAATTCACCCCTCCACTTT
CDR3 protein: CASSPSGTGNSPLHF

V gene: TRBV7-3
J gene: TRBJ2-1
D gene: .
clone size: .
CDR3 DNA: TGTGCCAGCAGCTTATCCCATGGCAATGAGCAGTTCTTC
CDR3 protein: CASSLSHGNEQFF

V gene: TRBV5-1
J gene: TRBJ1-6
D gene: .
clone size: .
CDR3 DNA: TGCGCCAGCAGCTTGCAAGGGAGGCAAGGGGGATCTGGACCCCTCCACTTT
CDR3 protein: CASSLQGRQGGSGPLHF

V gene: TRBV6-2/TRBV6-3
J gene: TRBJ1-4
D gene: .
clone size: .
CDR3 DNA: TGTGCCAGCAGTGCAGGCCGCGACAATGAAAAACTGTTTTTT
CDR3 protein: CASSAGRDNEKLFF

V gene: TRBV5-6
J gene: TRBJ1-2
D gene: .
clone size: .
CDR3 DNA: TGTGCCAGCAGTTATGATCACACCACTAACTATGGCTACACCTTC
CDR3 protein: CASSYDHTTNYGYTF

V gene: TRBV3-1/TRBV3-2
J gene: TRBJ1-1
D gene: .
clone size: .
CDR3 DNA: TGTGCCAGCAGCCAAGACTTCTGGCGGGGCAGAGCTTTCTTT
CDR3 protein: CASSQDFWRGRAFF

V gene: TRBV5-1
J gene: TRBJ1-1
D gene: .
clone size: few
CDR3 DNA: TGCGCCAGCAGCTTGGTTGGAGGGGCCAACACTGAAGCTTTCTTT
CDR3 protein: CASSLVGGANTEAFF

V gene: TRBV9
J gene: TRBJ1-2
D gene: .
clone size: .
CDR3 DNA: TGTGCCAGCAGCGTACGGGCCTCGAACCCATACTATGGCTACACCTTC
CDR3 protein: CASSVRASNPYYGYTF

V gene: TRBV3-1/TRBV3-2
J gene: TRBJ1-4
D gene: .
clone size: .
CDR3 DNA: TGTGCCAGCAGCCAAGAGGGGAGGAAACTGTTTTTT
CDR3 protein: CASSQEGRKLFF

V gene: TRBV7-8
J gene: TRBJ2-1
D gene: .
clone size: .
CDR3 DNA: TGTGCCAGCAGCTTAGAGGCCGGGGAGTGGAATGAGCAGTTCTTC
CDR3 protein: CASSLEAGEWNEQFF

V gene: TRBV14
J gene: TRBJ2-1
D gene: .
clone size: .
CDR3 DNA: TGTGCCAGCAGCCTTCAAGGGCACAATGAGCAGTTCTTC
CDR3 protein: CASSLQGHNEQFF

V gene: TRBV5-4
J gene: TRBJ2-1
D gene: TRBD2
clone size: .
CDR3 DNA: TGTGCCAGCAGCAAAGGACTAGCGGGGGGGCAAGAGCAGTTCTTC
CDR3 protein: CASSKGLAGGQEQFF

V gene: TRBV9
J gene: TRBJ1-3
D gene: .
clone size: .
CDR3 DNA: TGTGCCAGCAGCACCAGGGCGGACACCATATATTTT
CDR3 protein: CASSTRADTIYF

V gene: TRBV5-6
J gene: TRBJ2-3
D gene: TRBD1
clone size: .
CDR3 DNA: TGTGCCAGCGGAAACAGGGGTCGGTTAGGCACAGATACGCAGTATTTT
CDR3 protein: CASGNRGRLGTDTQYF

V gene: TRBV19
J gene: TRBJ1-5
D gene: .
clone size: .
CDR3 DNA: TGTGCCAGTAGGGTGAGGGGCAATCAGCCCCAGCATTTT
CDR3 protein: CASRVRGNQPQHF

V gene: TRBV6-5
J gene: TRBJ2-3
D gene: .
clone size: .
CDR3 DNA: TGTGCCAGCACGGGCGGGCGATTGAGCACAGATACGCAGTATTTT
CDR3 protein: CASTGGRLSTDTQYF

V gene: TRBV11-2
J gene: TRBJ2-7
D gene: .
clone size: .
CDR3 DNA: TGTGCCAGCAGTAGTCGACCCGGGCCATATACTACCTACGAGCAGTACTTC
CDR3 protein: CASSSRPGPYTTYEQYF